These T cell receptor beta chains were read from a single sample in a study of OX40 agonist ivuxolimab in advanced cancers. Assay: immunoSEQ multiplex PCR; the TCRdb copy retains only in-frame clones and omits some. Of 65,000 to 75,000 clones in the sample, roughly nine tenths were seen once. The source material was CD4+ or CD8+ T cells sorted from blood, sampled in a trial of the OX40 agonist ivuxolimab. The receptors come from an adult with an advanced solid tumor such as melanoma, head and neck, liver or kidney cancer. Each CDR3 is given with its conserved first and last residue. The D gene is left open where the match is weak. The listing skips clone size in some rows; elsewhere it reads once, few, many or a size class.

d_gene,len,abundance,j_gene,v_gene,CDR3aa,CDR3nt
-,14,-,TRBJ1-5,TRBV2,CASSEGAGRQPQHF,TGTGCCAGCAGTGAAGGGGCCGGTCGTCAGCCCCAGCATTTT
-,13,-,TRBJ2-5,TRBV11-3,CASSLRRKETQYF,TGTGCCAGCAGCCTTAGGCGAAAAGAGACCCAGTACTTC
TRBD1,14,-,TRBJ1-4,TRBV7-6,CASSSRQGGEKLFF,TGTGCCAGCAGCTCTCGACAGGGGGGTGAAAAACTGTTTTTT
TRBD2,14,once,TRBJ2-3,TRBV27,CASSFGGARDTQYF,TGTGCCAGCAGTTTCGGGGGGGCTAGGGATACGCAGTATTTT
-,14,once,TRBJ2-1,TRBV7-2,CASSLGSAYNEQFF,TGTGCCAGCAGCTTAGGTAGCGCCTACAATGAGCAGTTCTTC
-,14,-,TRBJ2-7,TRBV7-2,CASSLVLVAYEQYF,TGTGCCAGCAGCTTAGTCCTAGTTGCCTACGAGCAGTACTTC
-,12,few,TRBJ2-5,TRBV4-1,CASSQELETQYF,TGCGCCAGCAGCCAAGAGTTAGAGACCCAGTACTTC
TRBD1,14,once,TRBJ1-2,TRBV30,CAWSQGGLNYGYTF,TGTGCCTGGAGCCAGGGGGGCTTAAACTATGGCTACACCTTC
-,14,-,TRBJ2-5,TRBV18,CASSPLGDRETQYF,TGTGCCAGCTCACCACTCGGTGACCGCGAGACCCAGTACTTC
TRBD2,15,once,TRBJ2-5,TRBV7-2,CASTDRTSGQETQYF,TGTGCCAGCACCGACCGGACTAGCGGCCAAGAGACCCAGTACTTC
-,16,once,TRBJ2-1,TRBV27,CASSLRGSSGFYEQFF,TGTGCCAGCAGTTTACGAGGTAGCTCGGGGTTCTATGAGCAGTTCTTC
TRBD1,14,-,TRBJ1-5,TRBV6-1,CASSGRQGESSQHF,TGTGCCAGCAGTGGGCGCCAGGGGGAAAGCTCACAGCATTTT
-,13,-,TRBJ1-5,TRBV18,CASSPSRAKPQHF,TGTGCCAGCTCACCGAGCAGGGCTAAGCCCCAGCATTTT
TRBD1,17,-,TRBJ2-3,TRBV5-5,CASSLSGGTGGTDTQYF,TGTGCCAGCAGCTTGTCGGGTGGGACAGGGGGCACAGATACGCAGTATTTT
-,13,-,TRBJ2-7,TRBV10-3,CAIRSDVTYEQYF,TGTGCCATCAGATCGGACGTTACCTACGAGCAGTACTTC
-,16,-,TRBJ1-1,TRBV7-2,CASSLGRNLLNTEAFF,TGTGCCAGCAGCTTGGGCAGGAACTTACTTAACACTGAAGCTTTCTTT
TRBD1,17,-,TRBJ1-2,TRBV11-1,CASSPRGQALTNYGYTF,TGTGCCAGCAGCCCGAGAGGACAGGCCCTCACCAACTATGGCTACACCTTC
-,16,-,TRBJ2-2,TRBV27,CASSPRGGLNTGELFF,TGTGCCAGCAGTCCTAGAGGGGGTTTGAACACCGGGGAGCTGTTTTTT
-,16,-,TRBJ2-1,TRBV7-2,CASSLVRGGSYNEQFF,TGTGCCAGCAGCTTAGTTCGGGGAGGCTCCTACAATGAGCAGTTCTTC
-,14,-,TRBJ2-2,TRBV18,CASSHPPNTGELFF,TGTGCCAGCTCACACCCTCCGAACACCGGGGAGCTGTTTTTT
-,13,-,TRBJ2-3,TRBV11-3,CASSPQSTDTQYF,TGTGCCAGCAGCCCACAAAGCACAGATACGCAGTATTTT
-,14,-,TRBJ1-1,TRBV5-4,CASSLDNGNTEAFF,TGTGCCAGCAGCTTGGACAATGGGAACACTGAAGCTTTCTTT
-,16,-,TRBJ1-5,TRBV4-1,CASSQEGAGLNQPQHF,TGCGCCAGCAGCCAAGAAGGGGCAGGGCTGAATCAGCCCCAGCATTTT
-,15,-,TRBJ2-3,TRBV7-2,CASSARTIGTDTQYF,TGTGCCAGCAGCGCCCGGACCATCGGCACAGATACGCAGTATTTT
TRBD2,15,few,TRBJ2-1,TRBV18,CASSPPASGYNEQFF,TGTGCCAGCTCACCACCGGCTAGCGGTTACAATGAGCAGTTCTTC
-,14,-,TRBJ2-1,TRBV7-9,CASSSYRTYNEQFF,TGTGCCAGCAGCTCCTACAGAACATACAATGAGCAGTTCTTC
-,15,-,TRBJ2-5,TRBV30,CAWSAAGVLQETQYF,TGTGCCTGGAGTGCGGCAGGGGTTCTCCAAGAGACCCAGTACTTC
-,14,-,TRBJ2-7,TRBV6-5,CASSYSPGDYEQYF,TGTGCCAGCAGTTATAGTCCAGGCGACTACGAGCAGTACTTC
-,14,-,TRBJ2-3,TRBV14,CASSQSGVTDTQYF,TGTGCCAGCAGCCAATCGGGAGTGACAGATACGCAGTATTTT
-,15,-,TRBJ1-5,TRBV15,CATHQTGAGNQPQHF,TGTGCCACCCATCAGACAGGTGCGGGCAATCAGCCCCAGCATTTT
-,15,few,TRBJ1-5,TRBV9,CASSRGQGDNQPQHF,TGTGCCAGCAGCCGGGGGCAGGGAGACAATCAGCCCCAGCATTTT
TRBD1,15,-,TRBJ1-1,TRBV7-9,CASSTRTGANTEAFF,TGTGCCAGCAGCACTCGGACAGGGGCGAACACTGAAGCTTTCTTT
-,14,-,TRBJ2-7,TRBV29-1,CSVIGGAQSYEQYF,TGCAGCGTTATAGGGGGAGCGCAGTCCTACGAGCAGTACTTC
TRBD2,15,-,TRBJ2-7,TRBV10-3,CAISELGTSGYEQYF,TGTGCCATCAGTGAGCTCGGGACTAGCGGCTACGAGCAGTACTTC
TRBD2,15,-,TRBJ2-1,TRBV6-6,CASSYMASGSNEQFF,TGTGCCAGCAGTTACATGGCTAGCGGGAGCAATGAGCAGTTCTTC
-,14,-,TRBJ1-2,TRBV9,CASSVVGYPYGYTF,TGTGCCAGCAGCGTAGTAGGGTACCCCTATGGCTACACCTTC
-,16,-,TRBJ2-6,TRBV6-6,CASRLDNFSGANVLTF,TGTGCCAGCAGACTCGACAATTTCTCCGGGGCCAACGTCCTGACTTTC
-,14,-,TRBJ2-7,TRBV12-5,CASGPLASSYEQYF,TGTGCTAGTGGTCCCCTGGCGAGCTCCTACGAGCAGTACTTC
-,11,-,TRBJ1-2,TRBV6-5,CASLPVDGYTF,TGTGCCAGCTTGCCGGTGGATGGCTACACCTTC
-,17,-,TRBJ2-7,TRBV18,CASSPWGHKRAAYEQYF,TGTGCCAGCTCACCATGGGGGCATAAGCGGGCCGCCTACGAGCAGTACTTC
-,13,-,TRBJ1-4,TRBV5-1,CASSFEGEEKLFF,TGCGCCAGCAGCTTTGAAGGGGAGGAAAAACTGTTTTTT
TRBD1,14,-,TRBJ1-2,TRBV7-9,CASSLGTGNYGYTF,TGTGCCAGCAGCTTGGGGACAGGGAACTATGGCTACACCTTC
-,15,-,TRBJ1-2,TRBV10-3,CAISRETTTNYGYTF,TGTGCCATCAGCCGAGAGACGACAACTAACTATGGCTACACCTTC
-,13,-,TRBJ1-5,TRBV7-6,CASSLIRDQPQHF,TGTGCCAGCAGCTTAATTCGGGATCAGCCCCAGCATTTT
TRBD1,13,-,TRBJ1-2,TRBV29-1,CSVQTGGSYGYTF,TGCAGCGTGCAGACAGGGGGCAGCTATGGCTACACCTTC
-,14,-,TRBJ2-7,TRBV25-1,CASSEMNREGKQYF,TGTGCCAGCAGTGAAATGAACAGGGAGGGAAAGCAGTACTTC